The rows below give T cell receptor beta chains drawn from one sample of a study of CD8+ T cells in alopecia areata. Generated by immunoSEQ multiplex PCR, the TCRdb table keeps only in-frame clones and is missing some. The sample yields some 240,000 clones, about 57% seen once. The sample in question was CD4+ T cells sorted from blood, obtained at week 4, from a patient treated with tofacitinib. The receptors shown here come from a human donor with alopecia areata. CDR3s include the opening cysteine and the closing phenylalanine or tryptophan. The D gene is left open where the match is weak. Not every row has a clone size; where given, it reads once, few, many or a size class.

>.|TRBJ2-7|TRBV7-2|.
CASSLALVFSYEQYF
TGTGCCAGCAGCTTAGCGCTCGTCTTCTCCTACGAGCAGTACTTC
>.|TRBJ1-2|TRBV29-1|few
CSVRGGDYGYTF
TGCAGCGTCCGCGGAGGCGACTATGGCTACACCTTC
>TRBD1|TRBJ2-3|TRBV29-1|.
CSVDGTGGTDTQYF
TGCAGCGTTGATGGGACAGGGGGGACAGATACGCAGTATTTT
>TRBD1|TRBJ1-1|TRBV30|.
CAWHQGGTEAFF
TGTGCCTGGCATCAGGGGGGTACTGAAGCTTTCTTT
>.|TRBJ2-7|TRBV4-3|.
CASSQTGHPYEQYF
TGCGCCAGCAGCCAAACGGGACACCCCTACGAGCAGTACTTC
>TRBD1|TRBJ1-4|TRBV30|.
CAWRRDSNEKLFF
TGTGCCTGGAGGAGGGACAGTAATGAAAAACTGTTTTTT
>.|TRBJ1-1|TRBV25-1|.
CASRRGGMNTEAFF
TGTGCCAGCAGGAGGGGAGGGATGAACACTGAAGCTTTCTTT
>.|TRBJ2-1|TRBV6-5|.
CASSSGQAMRDEQFF
TGTGCCAGCAGTTCCGGGCAGGCGATGAGGGATGAGCAGTTCTTC
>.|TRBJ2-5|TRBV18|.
CASSRLGNQETQYF
TGTGCCAGCTCACGTCTGGGGAACCAAGAGACCCAGTACTTC
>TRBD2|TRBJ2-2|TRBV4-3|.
CASSHLAGDPTGELFF
TGCGCCAGCAGCCATTTAGCGGGGGACCCCACCGGGGAGCTGTTTTTT
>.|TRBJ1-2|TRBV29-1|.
CSVAGVGSNYGYTF
TGCAGCGTTGCAGGGGTGGGCTCTAACTATGGCTACACCTTC
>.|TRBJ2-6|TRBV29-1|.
CSVPDDRRSGANVLTF
TGCAGCGTTCCAGATGACAGGCGGTCTGGGGCCAACGTCCTGACTTTC
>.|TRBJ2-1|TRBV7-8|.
CASSRREAIDRSHDNEQFF
TGTGCCAGCAGCCGGCGTGAGGCCATCGACCGAAGCCACGATAATGAGCAGTTCTTC
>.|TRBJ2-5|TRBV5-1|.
CASSPGHGGETQYF
TGCGCCAGCAGCCCGGGACACGGGGGGGAGACCCAGTACTTC
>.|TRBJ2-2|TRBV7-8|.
CASSERGRTGELFF
TGTGCCAGCTCAGAGAGGGGAAGAACCGGGGAGCTGTTTTTT
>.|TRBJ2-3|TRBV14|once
CASSQDLVAGYTDTQYF
TGTGCCAGCAGCCAAGATCTCGTCGCGGGGTACACAGATACGCAGTATTTT
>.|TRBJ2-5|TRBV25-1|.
CASSEEETQYF
TGTGCCAGCAGTGAGGAAGAGACCCAGTACTTC
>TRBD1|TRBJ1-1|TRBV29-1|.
CSAGTANTEAFF
TGCAGCGCCGGGACAGCTAACACTGAAGCTTTCTTT
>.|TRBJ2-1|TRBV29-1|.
CSLSRGGNEQFF
TGCAGCTTAAGCCGGGGCGGCAATGAGCAGTTCTTC
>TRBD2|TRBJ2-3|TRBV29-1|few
CSVLRLAGGRDTQYF
TGCAGCGTTCTTCGACTAGCGGGGGGAAGAGATACGCAGTATTTT
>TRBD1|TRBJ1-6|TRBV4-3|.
CASRLTGVETPLHF
TGCGCCAGCAGATTGACAGGGGTTGAGACACCCCTCCACTTT
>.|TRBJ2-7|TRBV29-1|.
CSVEGNEFYEQYF
TGCAGCGTTGAGGGCAACGAGTTCTACGAGCAGTACTTC
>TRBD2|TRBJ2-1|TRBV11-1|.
CASSLRTSGYNEQFF
TGTGCCAGCAGCTTAAGGACTAGCGGCTACAATGAGCAGTTCTTC
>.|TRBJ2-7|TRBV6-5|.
CASSPELLGYEQYF
TGTGCCAGCAGCCCCGAACTGCTCGGTTACGAGCAGTACTTC
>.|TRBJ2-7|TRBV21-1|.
CAGGQGEQYF
TGTGCCGGGGGCCAGGGCGAGCAGTACTTC
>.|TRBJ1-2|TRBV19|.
CASISPNYGYTF
TGTGCCAGTATATCCCCTAACTATGGCTACACCTTC
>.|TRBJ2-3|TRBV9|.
CASSVGVGPSTDTQYF
TGTGCCAGCAGCGTAGGTGTCGGTCCTAGCACAGATACGCAGTATTTT
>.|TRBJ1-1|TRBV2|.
CASRAQGNTEAFF
TGTGCCAGCAGAGCACAGGGGAACACTGAAGCTTTCTTT
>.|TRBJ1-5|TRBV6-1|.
CASTQGSYLPQHF
TGTGCCAGTACACAGGGCTCCTATTTGCCCCAGCATTTT
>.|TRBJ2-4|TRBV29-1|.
CSAEGGPAKNIQYF
TGCAGCGCTGAGGGGGGTCCAGCCAAAAACATTCAGTACTTC
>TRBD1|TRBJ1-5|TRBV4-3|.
CASSQDRGQNQPQHF
TGCGCCAGCAGCCAAGACAGGGGGCAGAATCAGCCCCAGCATTTT
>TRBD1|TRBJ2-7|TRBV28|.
CASSLSVGQGSLEQYF
TGTGCCAGCAGTTTATCCGTGGGACAGGGGTCCCTCGAGCAGTACTTC
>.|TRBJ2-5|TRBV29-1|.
CSASGWQETQYF
TGCAGCGCCTCGGGGTGGCAAGAGACCCAGTACTTC
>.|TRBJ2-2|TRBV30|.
CAWRASGTGELFF
TGTGCCTGGAGGGCTTCAGGCACCGGGGAGCTGTTTTTT
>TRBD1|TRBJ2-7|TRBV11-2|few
CASSLATGGGYEQYF
TGTGCCAGCAGCTTAGCGACAGGGGGTGGATACGAGCAGTACTTC
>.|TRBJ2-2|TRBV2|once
CASSEVLLGELFF
TGTGCCAGCAGTGAAGTACTCCTAGGGGAGCTGTTTTTT
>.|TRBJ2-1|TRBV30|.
CAWSPGTSSYNEQFF
TGTGCCTGGAGCCCCGGGACTTCCTCCTACAATGAGCAGTTCTTC
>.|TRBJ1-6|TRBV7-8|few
CASSPKTDNSPLHF
TGTGCCAGCAGCCCTAAGACAGATAATTCACCCCTCCACTTT
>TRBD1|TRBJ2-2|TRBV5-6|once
CASSLPGTGNTGELFF
TGTGCCAGCAGCTTGCCGGGGACAGGCAACACCGGGGAGCTGTTTTTT
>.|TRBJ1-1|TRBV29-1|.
CSVELLAKAFF
TGCAGCGTTGAGTTATTGGCGAAAGCTTTCTTT
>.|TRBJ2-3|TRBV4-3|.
CASSQDTALISTDTQYF
TGCGCCAGCAGCCAAGATACGGCCCTGATAAGCACAGATACGCAGTATTTT
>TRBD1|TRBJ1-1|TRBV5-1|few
CASSWGTATNTEAFF
TGCGCCAGCAGCTGGGGGACAGCGACCAACACTGAAGCTTTCTTT
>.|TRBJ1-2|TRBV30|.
CAWSGYYGYTF
TGTGCCTGGAGTGGCTACTATGGCTACACCTTC
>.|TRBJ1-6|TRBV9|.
CASSVGDLGNSPLHF
TGTGCCAGCAGCGTAGGAGATCTGGGTAATTCACCCCTCCACTTT
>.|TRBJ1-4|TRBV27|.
CASSKGVGEKLFF
TGTGCCAGCAGTAAAGGGGTAGGGGAAAAACTGTTTTTT
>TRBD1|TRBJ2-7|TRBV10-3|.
CAIRPTGTGANYEQYF
TGTGCCATCAGACCAACCGGGACAGGGGCCAACTACGAGCAGTACTTC
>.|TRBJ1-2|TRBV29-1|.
CSVLKADGYTF
TGCAGCGTCCTTAAAGCCGATGGCTACACCTTC
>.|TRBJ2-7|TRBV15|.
CATSRTADYEQYF
TGTGCCACCAGCAGGACAGCAGACTACGAGCAGTACTTC
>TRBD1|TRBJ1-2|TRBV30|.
CAWSPGTANYGYTF
TGTGCCTGGAGTCCCGGGACAGCAAACTATGGCTACACCTTC
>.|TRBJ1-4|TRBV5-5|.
CASTLRTSNEKLFF
TGTGCCAGCACCCTCCGGACCTCGAATGAAAAACTGTTTTTT